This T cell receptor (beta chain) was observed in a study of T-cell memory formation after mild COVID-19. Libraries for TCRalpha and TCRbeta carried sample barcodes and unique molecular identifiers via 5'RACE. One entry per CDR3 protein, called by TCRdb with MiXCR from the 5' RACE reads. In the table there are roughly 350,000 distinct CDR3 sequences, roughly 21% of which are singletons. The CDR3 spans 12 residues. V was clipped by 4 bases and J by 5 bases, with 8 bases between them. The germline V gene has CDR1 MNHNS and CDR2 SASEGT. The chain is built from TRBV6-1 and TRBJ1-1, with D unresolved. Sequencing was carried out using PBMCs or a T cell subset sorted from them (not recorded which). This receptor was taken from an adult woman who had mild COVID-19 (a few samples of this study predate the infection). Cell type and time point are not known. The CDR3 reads CASSVVGTEAFF. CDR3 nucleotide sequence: TGTGCCAGCAGTGTGGTGGGTACTGAAGCTTTCTTT.